This T cell receptor beta chain was observed in a study of blood T cell repertoires in COVID-19. Study at large: There were acute and convalescent COVID-19 samples, and they came from the United States, Italy and Spain.

CDR1 SGHAT and CDR2 FQNNGV come from the germline V gene. V dropped 2 bases and J dropped 2 bases, with 12 bases sitting between them. The CDR3 has 16 residues. Profiling relied on immunoSEQ multiplex PCR, and the TCRdb table lists in-frame clones only, not all of them. The table includes around 120,000 clones, less than 90% detected once. Sequencing input: peripheral blood. The V gene is TRBV11-2, the J gene TRBJ2-2, with D possibly matching TRBD2 (6 bases). The sequence derives from a man aged 80 or over with acute or convalescent COVID-19. In DNA, the CDR3 is TGTGCCAGCAGCTTATTAGCGGAGATTAACACCGGGGAGCTGTTTTTT. It translates to CASSLLAEINTGELFF.